A single TCR beta chain is shown here with its context. CDR1 is SNHLY and CDR2 is FYNNEI in the germline V gene. The CDR3 consists of 13 residues. Trimming removed 7 bases from V and 6 bases from J; junction bases left unmatched: 6. These data originate in a study of blood T cell repertoires in COVID-19. Across the whole study: Nucleic acid was either cDNA or gDNA, and it came from T cells, B-cell-depleted T cells, or PBMCs.

Authors' methods: Reference gene primer amplification in the assay estimated nucleated cell counts. Assay used: immunoSEQ multiplex PCR; TCRdb lists only in-frame clones, some missing. That table furnishes V, J and clone size, whereas the DNA furnished D and trimming. This table has just over 250,000 clones, 88% appearing once. The genes are TRBV2 and TRBJ2-1, with 7 positions matching TRBD2. The sequenced sample was peripheral blood. The clonotype originates from a man aged 55 to 70 who had recovered from COVID-19. The CDR3 here is CASTPRGGNEQFF. Here the CDR3 DNA reads TGTGCCAGCACCCCCCGCGGGGGCAATGAGCAGTTCTTC.